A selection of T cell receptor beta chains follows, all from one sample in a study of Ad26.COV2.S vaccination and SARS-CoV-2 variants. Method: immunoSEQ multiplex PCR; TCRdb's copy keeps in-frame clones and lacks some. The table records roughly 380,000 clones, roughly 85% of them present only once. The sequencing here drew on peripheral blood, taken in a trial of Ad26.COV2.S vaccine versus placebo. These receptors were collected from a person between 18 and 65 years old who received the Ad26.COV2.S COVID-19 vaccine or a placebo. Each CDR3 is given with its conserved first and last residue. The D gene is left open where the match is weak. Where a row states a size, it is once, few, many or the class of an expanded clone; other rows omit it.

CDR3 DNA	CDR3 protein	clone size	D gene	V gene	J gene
TGTGCCAGCAGTTACTCTCCGCGACAGGGGTCAGACGAGCAGTACTTC	CASSYSPRQGSDEQYF	-	TRBD1	TRBV6-6	TRBJ2-7
TGTGCCAGCAGGGCAGGACAGGAATTCAATCAGCCCCAGCATTTT	CASRAGQEFNQPQHF	-	TRBD1	TRBV27	TRBJ1-5
TGTGCCAGCAGCTCCGCGATTGGGGACGATACGCAGTATTTT	CASSSAIGDDTQYF	-	-	TRBV7-9	TRBJ2-3
TGTGCCAGCAGCGTAGGGCTCAGGGGGGAAAACACAGATACGCAGTATTTT	CASSVGLRGENTDTQYF	-	-	TRBV9	TRBJ2-3
TGTGCCAGCAGCGACCGACGGATCCACTCCTACGAGCAGTACTTC	CASSDRRIHSYEQYF	-	-	TRBV3-1/TRBV3-2	TRBJ2-7
TGTGCCTGGAGTGTAAGGCGGGGGGGCACAGATACGCAGTATTTT	CAWSVRRGGTDTQYF	-	TRBD2	TRBV30	TRBJ2-3
TGTGCCAGCAGTTTAGAGGTCCCGACGGAAGCTTTCTTT	CASSLEVPTEAFF	-	-	TRBV12-3/TRBV12-4	TRBJ1-1
TGTGCCAGTACAGTTTTAACAGGGTCTACGCCGGGCACGCAGTATTTT	CASTVLTGSTPGTQYF	-	-	TRBV19	TRBJ2-3
TGTGCCAGCAGTTACTTCGGAGTGACTAATGAAAAACTGTTTTTT	CASSYFGVTNEKLFF	-	-	TRBV6-5	TRBJ1-4
TGTGCCAGTAATTTCCAAGAGAACACTGAAGCTTTCTTT	CASNFQENTEAFF	once	-	TRBV19	TRBJ1-1
TGTGCCAGCAGTGAGCTGGGGAAGAACACCGGGGAGCTGTTTTTT	CASSELGKNTGELFF	few	-	TRBV2	TRBJ2-2
TGTGCCAGCAGTGAACCAGGTAAAGGCGGTTATAGCAATCAGCCCCAGCATTTT	CASSEPGKGGYSNQPQHF	-	-	TRBV6-4	TRBJ1-5
TGTGCCAGCAGCCTGGACGTGGGTCCCCCATACGAGCAGTACTTC	CASSLDVGPPYEQYF	-	-	TRBV27	TRBJ2-7
TGTGCCAGCTCACAAACCGGGACTAGCGACTACGAGCAGTACTTC	CASSQTGTSDYEQYF	-	TRBD2	TRBV18	TRBJ2-7
TGCGCCAGCAGCCAAAGAGTCTCGGGGGGTGCAGAGACCCAGTACTTC	CASSQRVSGGAETQYF	once	TRBD2	TRBV4-1	TRBJ2-5
TGCGCCAGCAGCTCAAGGACTAGCGGAGGAGATGAGCAGTTCTTC	CASSSRTSGGDEQFF	-	TRBD2	TRBV5-1	TRBJ2-1
TGCGCCAGCAGTGAAGGACTAGCGGGGGCCTCCTACGAGCAGTACTTC	CASSEGLAGASYEQYF	-	TRBD2	TRBV10-1	TRBJ2-7
TGTGCCAGCACCAAGGAACTGGGACAGGCTTACACTGAAGCTTTCTTT	CASTKELGQAYTEAFF	once	TRBD1	TRBV2	TRBJ1-1
TGTGCCTGGATCTCAGGTTACGAGCAGTACTTC	CAWISGYEQYF	-	-	TRBV30	TRBJ2-7
TGTGCCAGTAGTATAGCGGGGGGTCTAACGCACGAGCAGTACTTC	CASSIAGGLTHEQYF	-	TRBD2	TRBV19	TRBJ2-7
TGCGCCAGCAGCCAGCAAACCGGAGCTTCCTATGGCTACACCTTC	CASSQQTGASYGYTF	few	-	TRBV4-1	TRBJ1-2
TGTGCCAGCAGTCAAATGGATTACATGAACACTGAAGCTTTCTTT	CASSQMDYMNTEAFF	-	-	TRBV28	TRBJ1-1
TGCAGCGCGACAGGGTATGAGACCCAGTACTTC	CSATGYETQYF	-	TRBD1	TRBV29-1	TRBJ2-5
TGTGCCAGCAGCCCGACTAGGGATTCCTACAATGAGCAGTTCTTC	CASSPTRDSYNEQFF	-	-	TRBV3-1/TRBV3-2	TRBJ2-1
TGTGCCAGCAGCCAGATCAGCTCTGGAAACACCATATATTTT	CASSQISSGNTIYF	-	-	TRBV3-1/TRBV3-2	TRBJ1-3
TGTGCCAGCAGCTTAGTGCGAGAGAGCTCCTACGAGCAGTACTTC	CASSLVRESSYEQYF	-	-	TRBV7-2	TRBJ2-7
TGTGCCAGTAGCCCCGGGACGGTAGCTAACTATGGCTACACCTTC	CASSPGTVANYGYTF	-	-	TRBV19	TRBJ1-2
TGTGCCAGCAGTTCTGGGGACAGGAGGTGGAATGAGCAGTTCTTC	CASSSGDRRWNEQFF	-	TRBD1	TRBV6-2/TRBV6-3	TRBJ2-1
TGTGCCAGCAGCCAAGGGGCTGGGGGGTCCTCTGGGGCCAACGTCCTGACTTTC	CASSQGAGGSSGANVLTF	-	-	TRBV3-1/TRBV3-2	TRBJ2-6
TGCGCCAGCAGCTTGTTAGGGACAGGGTTGTCAGATACGCAGTATTTT	CASSLLGTGLSDTQYF	-	TRBD1	TRBV5-1	TRBJ2-3
TGCGCCAGCAGCTTGTCGACAGGGTGGTACAATGAGCAGTTCTTC	CASSLSTGWYNEQFF	-	TRBD1	TRBV5-1	TRBJ2-1
TGTGCCAGCAGCGTAGTTGGGAGGGTTGGAGAGACCCAGTACTTC	CASSVVGRVGETQYF	-	TRBD2	TRBV9	TRBJ2-5
TGTGCCAGCAGGGAGGGGACAGGGGCCACCGGGGAGCTGTTTTTT	CASREGTGATGELFF	-	TRBD1	TRBV6-5	TRBJ2-2
TGTGCCAGCAGCCCCTTACAGGGGCAGGACCAGCCCCAGCATTTT	CASSPLQGQDQPQHF	-	TRBD1	TRBV3-1/TRBV3-2	TRBJ1-5
TGTGCCAGCAGCCGCCGGGGAGACAATGAGCAGTTCTTC	CASSRRGDNEQFF	-	-	TRBV6-5	TRBJ2-1
TGTGCCACCAGTGACAACTCCCTAGGAAGGTATGGCTACACCTTC	CATSDNSLGRYGYTF	-	-	TRBV24-1	TRBJ1-2
TGTGCCAGCAGCCTGGGACCCCTCTATGGCTACACCTTC	CASSLGPLYGYTF	-	-	TRBV14	TRBJ1-2
TGTGCCAGCAGCTTACAGCAGAACACCGGGGAGCTGTTTTTT	CASSLQQNTGELFF	-	-	TRBV7-2	TRBJ2-2
TGTGCCAGCAGCCAACTAGGCGGCACAGATACGCAGTATTTT	CASSQLGGTDTQYF	-	-	TRBV5-4	TRBJ2-3
TGTGCCACCAGTGAGGGTGGACAGGGAAGCAATCAGCCCCAGCATTTT	CATSEGGQGSNQPQHF	once	TRBD1	TRBV24-1	TRBJ1-5
TGTGCCAGCTCACCCTTGACTAGCGGGACCTACAATGAGCAGTTCTTC	CASSPLTSGTYNEQFF	once	TRBD2	TRBV18	TRBJ2-1
TGTGCCAGTAGTCAGTGGAGGGACACAGATACGCAGTATTTT	CASSQWRDTDTQYF	-	-	TRBV19	TRBJ2-3
TGTGCCAGCAGTGAATATGGACTAGCGGGAGGACAGTACGAGCAGTACTTC	CASSEYGLAGGQYEQYF	-	TRBD2	TRBV25-1	TRBJ2-7
TGTGCCAGCAGTTACGGGACAATGTCTTCCTACAATGAGCAGTTCTTC	CASSYGTMSSYNEQFF	-	-	TRBV6-5	TRBJ2-1
TGTGCCAGCAGTTCTTCTCAAGGGGGGTTCTACGAGCAGTACTTC	CASSSSQGGFYEQYF	-	-	TRBV28	TRBJ2-7
TGTGCCAGCAGTTTGGGGGACAGGGAAGGGTACGAGCAGTACTTC	CASSLGDREGYEQYF	-	TRBD1	TRBV28	TRBJ2-7
TGTGCCACCAGCAGAGGCAGGGATGACACTGAAGCTTTCTTT	CATSRGRDDTEAFF	few	-	TRBV15	TRBJ1-1
TGCGCCAGCAGCCAGCCAACTAGCGGGAGGTACTACGAGCAGTACTTC	CASSQPTSGRYYEQYF	few	TRBD2	TRBV4-1	TRBJ2-7
TGTGCCAGCAGCTCCACTCGACCGGAAGCCAAAAACATTCAGTACTTC	CASSSTRPEAKNIQYF	-	-	TRBV11-2	TRBJ2-4
TGTGCCAGCAGCAAGGGACTGGTGAACACTGAAGCTTTCTTT	CASSKGLVNTEAFF	-	-	TRBV7-2	TRBJ1-1
TGTGCCAGCAGCTTGTTGCCAGGGAGGGATGGCTACACCTTC	CASSLLPGRDGYTF	-	-	TRBV5-5	TRBJ1-2
TGTGCCAGCTCACCACCGGGCGGAGGGACCTACGAGCAGTACTTC	CASSPPGGGTYEQYF	-	-	TRBV18	TRBJ2-7
TGTGCCCTCCGGGACACGGCGAACACCGGGGAGCTGTTTTTT	CALRDTANTGELFF	-	-	TRBV10-3	TRBJ2-2
TGTGCCAGCAGCTTAGTAATACAGGGGTCCACTGAAGCTTTCTTT	CASSLVIQGSTEAFF	-	TRBD1	TRBV7-9	TRBJ1-1
TGTGCCAGCAGCTTAGTGGGCGGAGAGGGGGCCCAGCATTTT	CASSLVGGEGAQHF	once	-	TRBV11-2	TRBJ1-5